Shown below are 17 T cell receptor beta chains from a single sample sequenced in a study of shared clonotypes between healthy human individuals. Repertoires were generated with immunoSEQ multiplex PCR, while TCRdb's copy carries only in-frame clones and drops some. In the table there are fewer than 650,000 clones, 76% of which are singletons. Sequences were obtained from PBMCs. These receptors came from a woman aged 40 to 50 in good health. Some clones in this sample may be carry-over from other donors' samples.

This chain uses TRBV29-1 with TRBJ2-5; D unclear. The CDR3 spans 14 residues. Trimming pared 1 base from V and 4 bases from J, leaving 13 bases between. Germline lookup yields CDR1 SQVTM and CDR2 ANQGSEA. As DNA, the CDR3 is TGCAGCGTTGAAGGGGCCAGGCAGATAGAGACCCAGTACTTC. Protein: CSVEGARQIETQYF. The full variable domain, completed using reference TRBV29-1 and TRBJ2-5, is SAVISQKPSRDICQRGTSLTIQCQVDSQVTMMFWYRQQPGQSLTLIATANQGSEATYESGFVIDKFPISRPNLTFSTLTVSNMSPEDSSIYLCSVEGARQIETQYFGPGTRLLVL.

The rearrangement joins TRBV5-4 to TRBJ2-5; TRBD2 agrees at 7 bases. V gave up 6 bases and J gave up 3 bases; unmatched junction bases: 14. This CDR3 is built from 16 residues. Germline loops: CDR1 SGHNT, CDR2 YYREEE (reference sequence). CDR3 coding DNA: TGTGCCAGCACCCCCGGACAACTTCTAGCGGAAGAGACCCAGTACTTC. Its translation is CASTPGQLLAEETQYF.

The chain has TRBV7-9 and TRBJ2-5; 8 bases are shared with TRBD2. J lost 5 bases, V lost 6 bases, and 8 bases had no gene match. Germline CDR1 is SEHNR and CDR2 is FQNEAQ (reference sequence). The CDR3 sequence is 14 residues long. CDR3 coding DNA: TGTGCCAGCAGACGCCGAGCGGGGGATGAGACCCAGTACTTC. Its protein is CASRRRAGDETQYF.

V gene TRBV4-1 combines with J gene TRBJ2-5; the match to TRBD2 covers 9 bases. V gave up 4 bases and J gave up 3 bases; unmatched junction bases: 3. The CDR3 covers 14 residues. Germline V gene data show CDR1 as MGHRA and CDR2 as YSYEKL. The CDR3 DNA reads TGCGCCAGCAGCCGGGCGGGAGGGAAAGAGACCCAGTACTTC. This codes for CASSRAGGKETQYF.

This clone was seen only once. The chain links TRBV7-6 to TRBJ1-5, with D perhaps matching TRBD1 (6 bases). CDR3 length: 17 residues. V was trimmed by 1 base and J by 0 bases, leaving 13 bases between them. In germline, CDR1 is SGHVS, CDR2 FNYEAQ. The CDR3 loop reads CASSLEDRSLSNQPQHF. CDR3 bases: TGTGCCAGCAGCTTAGAAGACAGGAGCCTTAGCAATCAGCCCCAGCATTTT.

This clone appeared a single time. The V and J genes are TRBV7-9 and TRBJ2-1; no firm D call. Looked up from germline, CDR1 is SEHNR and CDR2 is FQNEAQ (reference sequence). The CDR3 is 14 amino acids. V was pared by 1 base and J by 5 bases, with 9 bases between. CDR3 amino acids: CASSLVTDDNEQFF. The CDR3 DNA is TGTGCCAGCAGCTTAGTTACGGATGACAATGAGCAGTTCTTC.

The DNA of the CDR3 is TGTGCCAGCAGTGAAGCGGGCGCAACCTCCTACGAGCAGTACTTC. Its translation is CASSEAGATSYEQYF. J is TRBJ2-7 and V is TRBV6-1; D is unclear. Trimming took off 0 bases at V and 0 bases at J, with 9 bases between the two ends. The CDR3 runs to 15 residues. Germline CDR1 reads MNHNS; CDR2 reads SASEGT.

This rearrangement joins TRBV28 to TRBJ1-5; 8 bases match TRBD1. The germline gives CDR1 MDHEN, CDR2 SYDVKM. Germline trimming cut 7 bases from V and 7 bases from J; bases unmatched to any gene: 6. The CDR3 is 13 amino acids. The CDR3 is CASTQGAGQPQHF. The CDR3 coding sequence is TGTGCCAGCACGCAGGGGGCCGGGCAGCCCCAGCATTTT.

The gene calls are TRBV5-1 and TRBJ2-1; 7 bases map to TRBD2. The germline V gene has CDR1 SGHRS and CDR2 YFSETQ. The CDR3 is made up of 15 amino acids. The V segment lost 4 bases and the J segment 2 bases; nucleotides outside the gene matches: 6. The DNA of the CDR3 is TGCGCCAGCAGCGGAGCTAGCGGACCCTACAATGAGCAGTTCTTC. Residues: CASSGASGPYNEQFF.

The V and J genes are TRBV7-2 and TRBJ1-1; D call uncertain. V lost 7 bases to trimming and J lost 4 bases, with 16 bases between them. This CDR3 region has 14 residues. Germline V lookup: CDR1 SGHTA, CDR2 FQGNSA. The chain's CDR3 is CASILGGSFTEAFF. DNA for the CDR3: TGTGCCAGCATCCTAGGAGGGTCGTTCACTGAAGCTTTCTTT.

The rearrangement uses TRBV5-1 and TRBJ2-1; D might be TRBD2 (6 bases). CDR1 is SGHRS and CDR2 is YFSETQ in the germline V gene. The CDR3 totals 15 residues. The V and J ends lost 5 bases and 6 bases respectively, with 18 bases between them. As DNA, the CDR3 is TGCGCCAGCAGACCGACTAGTGCTACAGCCAATGAGCAGTTCTTC. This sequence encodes CASRPTSATANEQFF.

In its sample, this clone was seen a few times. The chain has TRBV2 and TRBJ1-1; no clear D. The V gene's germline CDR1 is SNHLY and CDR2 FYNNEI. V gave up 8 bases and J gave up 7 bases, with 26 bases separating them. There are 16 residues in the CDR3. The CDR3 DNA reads TGTGCCAGCGGAACCCAAGCTACGGACGGATCCCTTGAAGCTTTCTTT. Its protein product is CASGTQATDGSLEAFF.

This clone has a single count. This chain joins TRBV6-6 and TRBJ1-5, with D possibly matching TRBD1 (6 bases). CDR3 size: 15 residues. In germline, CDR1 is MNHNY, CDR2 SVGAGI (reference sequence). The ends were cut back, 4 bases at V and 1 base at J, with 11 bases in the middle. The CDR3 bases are TGTGCCAGCAGTTCTCCAGGGGTCAGCAATCAGCCCCAGCATTTT. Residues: CASSSPGVSNQPQHF.

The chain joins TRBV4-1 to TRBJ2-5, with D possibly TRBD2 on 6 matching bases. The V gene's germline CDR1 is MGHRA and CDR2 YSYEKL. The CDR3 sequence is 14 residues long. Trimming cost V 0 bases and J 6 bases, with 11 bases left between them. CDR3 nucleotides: TGCGCCAGCAGCCAAGATACGGGGGTCCAGACCCAGTACTTC. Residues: CASSQDTGVQTQYF.

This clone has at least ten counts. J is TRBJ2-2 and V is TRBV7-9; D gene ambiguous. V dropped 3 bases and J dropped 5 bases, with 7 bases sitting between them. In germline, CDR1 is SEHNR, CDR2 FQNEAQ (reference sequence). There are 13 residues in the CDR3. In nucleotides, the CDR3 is TGTGCCAGCAGCTTTCTGGGAACCGGGGAGCTGTTTTTT. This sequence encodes CASSFLGTGELFF.

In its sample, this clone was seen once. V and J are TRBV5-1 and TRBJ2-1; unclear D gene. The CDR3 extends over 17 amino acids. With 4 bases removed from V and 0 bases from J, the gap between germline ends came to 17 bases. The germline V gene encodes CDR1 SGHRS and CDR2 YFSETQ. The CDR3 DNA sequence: TGCGCCAGCAGCCTCCGACTGAGCTCGAGCTCCTACAATGAGCAGTTCTTC. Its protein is CASSLRLSSSSYNEQFF.

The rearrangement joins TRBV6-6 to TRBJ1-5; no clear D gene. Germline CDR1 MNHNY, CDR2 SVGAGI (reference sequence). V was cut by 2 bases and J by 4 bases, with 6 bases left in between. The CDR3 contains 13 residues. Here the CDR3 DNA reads TGTGCCAGCAGTTACGGCAGAAATCAGCCCCAGCATTTT. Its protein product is CASSYGRNQPQHF.